This passage covers 19 T cell receptor beta chains from one sample sequenced in a study of identical twins. A single record per CDR3 protein comes from TCRdb applying MiXCR to the 5' RACE reads. This sample yields 570,000 or so distinct CDR3 sequences, of which 9% to 10% are seen a single time; around 3.1% belongs to the top ten. The same data also contributed to another study, on yellow fever vaccine responses in identical twins.

The source material was PBMCs. The receptor set was obtained from a young woman in good health.

This clonotype appeared many times. This sequence joins TRBV3-1 and TRBJ1-1; 8 nucleotides align to TRBD1. The V segment lost 1 base and the J segment 5 bases; nucleotides outside the gene matches: 15. The length of the CDR3 is 18 residues. Germline V gene data show CDR1 as LGHDT and CDR2 as YNNKEL (reference sequence). CDR3 nucleotide sequence: TGTGCCAGCAGCCAAGGTCAGGGATTCGGACAGGGAAGAACTGAAGCTTTCTTT. Residues: CASSQGQGFGQGRTEAFF.

This clonotype has ten or more counts. This rearrangement joins TRBV5-1 to TRBJ1-1; 8 bases fit TRBD1. The CDR3 has 15 residues. The ends lost 2 bases at V and 1 base at J; junction bases unmatched: 4. CDR1 is SGHRS and CDR2 is YFSETQ in the germline V gene. Written as DNA, the CDR3 is TGCGCCAGCAGCTTAGCCGGGACAGGGAACACTGAAGCTTTCTTT. This gives the protein CASSLAGTGNTEAFF.

In its sample, this clonotype was seen many times. This chain links TRBV4-1 with TRBJ1-4; no definite D call. From germline, CDR1 is MGHRA and CDR2 YSYEKL. Trimming stripped 0 bases from V and 6 bases from J, with 11 bases between. CDR3 length: 15 residues. CDR3 region: CASSQDPQSDEKLFF. CDR3 coding DNA: TGCGCCAGCAGCCAAGATCCGCAGAGTGATGAAAAACTGTTTTTT.

The DNA of the CDR3 is TGCAGTGCTGCGAGTGGGGCAGCCTACTACGAGCAGTACTTC. Amino acids: CSAASGAAYYEQYF. This sequence joins TRBV20-1 and TRBJ2-7; perhaps TRBD1 as D (5 bases). CDR3 size: 14 residues. Deletions cut 5 bases from V and 3 bases from J, with 17 bases between. Germline CDR1 reads DFQATT; CDR2 reads SNEGSKA (reference sequence).

This clonotype was recorded many times. The chain links TRBV27 to TRBJ1-5; no clear D gene. The CDR3 has 13 amino acids. Trimming stripped 6 bases from V and 5 bases from J, with 11 bases between. Germline CDR1 reads MNHEY; CDR2 reads SMNVEV (reference sequence). This chain's CDR3 is CASSPWRDQPQHF. CDR3 coding DNA: TGTGCCAGCAGCCCCTGGAGGGATCAGCCCCAGCATTTT.

The J gene is TRBJ2-7, the V gene TRBV28; 9 bases match TRBD1. Per the germline V gene, CDR1 is MDHEN and CDR2 is SYDVKM. Trimming at V came to 7 bases and at J to 3 bases, leaving 4 bases not matched to a gene. The CDR3 runs to 13 residues. The CDR3 here is CASTRTGDYEQYF. In DNA, the CDR3 is TGTGCCAGCACTCGGACAGGGGACTACGAGCAGTACTTC.

This clonotype has only a few counts. The CDR3 DNA reads as TGTGCCAGCAGTGAAGGGACTAGCGGGAGCTATGAGCAGTTCTTC. Translated: CASSEGTSGSYEQFF. The gene calls are TRBV2 and TRBJ2-1; 13 positions agree with TRBD2. CDR1 and CDR2 (germline): SNHLY, FYNNEI. The CDR3 has 15 amino acids. V dropped 1 base and J dropped 8; count of bases not matched to a gene: 2.

V usage is TRBV5-1 and J usage is TRBJ2-5, with TRBD1 identical over 7 bases. The V gene end was trimmed by 4 bases and the J gene end by 5 bases; junction bases not matched to a gene: 11. The CDR3 covers 15 residues. Germline assignment: CDR1 SGHRS and CDR2 YFSETQ. The CDR3 DNA is TGCGCCAGCAGCGCGGACAGGCGTCTTCGGGAGACCCAGTACTTC. Amino acids: CASSADRRLRETQYF.

V usage is TRBV29-1 and J usage is TRBJ2-7, with TRBD2 matching 12 bases. V dropped 8 bases and J dropped 2; count of bases not matched to a gene: 4. The CDR3 length is 13 residues. Germline V gives CDR1 SQVTM, CDR2 ANQGSEA. The CDR3 DNA is TGCAGCTTCCGGACTAGCGGGACCTACGAGCAGTACTTC. Protein product: CSFRTSGTYEQYF.

The CDR3 sequence is CSVFVDTQYF. The CDR3 DNA reads TGCAGTGTATTCGTAGATACGCAGTATTTT. The genes are TRBV20-1 and TRBJ2-3; no clear D. The CDR3 loop spans 10 amino acids. Germline CDR1 reads DFQATT; CDR2 reads SNEGSKA (reference sequence). Trimming took off 7 bases at V and 5 bases at J, with 7 bases between the two ends.

This clonotype was seen many times. The V gene is TRBV24-1, the J gene TRBJ2-1; the D is unclear. Germline loops: CDR1 KGHDR, CDR2 SFDVKD. The length of the CDR3 is 13 residues. The V and J ends lost 10 bases and 7 bases respectively, with 16 bases between them. The CDR3 spells CATKAKTQNEQFF. The CDR3 DNA reads TGTGCCACGAAGGCCAAGACCCAAAATGAGCAGTTCTTC.

This clonotype occurred many times. The rearrangement links TRBV27 to TRBJ2-2; D unresolved. The CDR3 spans 16 residues. Per the germline V gene, CDR1 is MNHEY and CDR2 is SMNVEV (reference sequence). The germline V and J ends were trimmed by 3 bases and 2 bases, with 13 bases remaining between them. DNA of the CDR3: TGTGCCAGCAGTTTTATAGATACCATTAACACCGGGGAGCTGTTTTTT. Protein product: CASSFIDTINTGELFF.

There are a few counts of this clonotype. This chain uses TRBV7-2 with TRBJ2-1; D gene ambiguous. Germline CDR1 and CDR2: SGHTA and FQGNSA. The CDR3 length is 11 residues. DNA of the CDR3: TGTGTAACGGCTATCTACAATGAGCAGTTCTTC. Its translation: CVTAIYNEQFF.

The CDR3 reads CASSESGTENTEAFF. The CDR3 DNA is TGTGCCAGCAGCGAATCGGGGACAGAGAACACTGAAGCTTTCTTT. The chain combines TRBV2 with TRBJ1-1; TRBD1 aligns across 7 bases. J gave up 1 base and V 6 bases, and 8 bases lay outside the gene matches. Germline loops: CDR1 SNHLY, CDR2 FYNNEI. The CDR3 runs to 15 residues. Full variable domain (remainder filled in from reference TRBV2 and TRBJ1-1): EPEVTQTPSHQVTQMGQEVILRCVPISNHLYFYWYRQILGQKVEFLVSFYNNEISEKSEIFDDQFSVERPDGSNFTLKIRSTKLEDSAMYFCASSESGTENTEAFFGQGTRLTVV.

Only a few counts were recorded for this clonotype. The V call is TRBV20-1, the J call TRBJ1-1; the D gene is possibly TRBD1 (6 bases). Germline V gene lookup returns CDR1 DFQATT and CDR2 SNEGSKA (reference sequence). The CDR3 spans 11 residues. This chain's CDR3 is CTGDTNTEAFF. CDR3 in DNA: TGCACTGGGGACACGAACACTGAAGCTTTCTTT.

The CDR3 protein is CSADLLELSTDTQYF. In DNA form, the CDR3 reads TGCAGTGCCGACCTACTAGAGCTAAGCACAGATACGCAGTATTTT. This chain joins TRBV20-1 and TRBJ2-3; D may be TRBD2 (5 bases). CDR3 length equals 15 residues. Germline lookup yields CDR1 DFQATT and CDR2 SNEGSKA (reference sequence). V was trimmed by 6 bases and J by 0 bases, leaving 16 bases between them.

The table lists this clonotype with many counts. Here the CDR3 DNA reads TGTGCCAGCAGCGTAGGTGGAGGGAACTATGGCTACACCTTC. Translation gives CASSVGGGNYGYTF. V is TRBV9 and J is TRBJ1-2; no firm D call. In germline, CDR1 is SGDLS, CDR2 YYNGEE. The V and J ends lost 0 bases and 2 bases respectively, with 8 bases between them. The CDR3 has 14 amino acids.

Details on this clonotype: The junction departs from the called germline gene at one end, perhaps through a read error. V gene TRBV30 combines with J gene TRBJ2-7; the D call may be TRBD1 or TRBD2 (5 bases each). CDR3 length: 11 amino acids. CDR1 and CDR2 from the germline V gene are GTSNPN and SVGIG (reference sequence). The CDR3 is CVWMGAYEQYF. The CDR3 nucleotides read TGTGTCTGGATGGGGGCCTACGAGCAGTACTTC.

This clonotype was picked up a small number of times. As DNA, the CDR3 is TGCGCCAGCAGCTCATATCGACAGGGTGACTACGAGCAGTACTTC. This translates into CASSSYRQGDYEQYF. The chain is built from TRBV5-1 and TRBJ2-7, with 7 bases lining up with TRBD1. The J segment lost 3 bases and the V segment lost 3 bases, leaving 9 bases of the junction unmatched. This CDR3 is 15 amino acids long. Germline-derived CDR1 and CDR2 are SGHRS and YFSETQ.